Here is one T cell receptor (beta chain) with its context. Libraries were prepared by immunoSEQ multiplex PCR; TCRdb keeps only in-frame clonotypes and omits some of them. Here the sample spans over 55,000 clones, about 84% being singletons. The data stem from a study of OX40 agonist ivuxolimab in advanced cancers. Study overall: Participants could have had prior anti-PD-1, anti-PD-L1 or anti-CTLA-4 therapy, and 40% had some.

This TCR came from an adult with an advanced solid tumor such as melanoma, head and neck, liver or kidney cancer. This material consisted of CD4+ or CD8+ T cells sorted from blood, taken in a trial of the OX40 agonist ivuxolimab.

CDR3 region: CASSLSNWHSGANVLTF. CDR3 DNA sequence: TGTGCCAGCAGCTTAAGTAACTGGCACTCTGGGGCCAACGTCCTGACTTTC. The chain carries TRBV11-2 and TRBJ2-6; unclear D gene. The germline gives CDR1 SGHAT, CDR2 FQNNGV. The CDR3 has 17 amino acids. V gave up 2 bases and J gave up 0 bases, with 11 bases separating them.